What follows are 19 T cell receptor beta chains derived from one specimen sequenced in a study of CD8 T cells in ankylosing spondylitis. Study-wide results and limits: Seven to nine highly homologous variants made up a TCR beta motif that seemed to typify ankylosing spondylitis blood.

These receptors have no known antigen. TCRdb recomputed calls from the 5' RACE reads with MiXCR, one row per CDR3 protein. The sample consists of over 400,000 distinct CDR3 sequences, roughly a quarter of them appearing once. Sequencing used blood, either unsorted or a sorted T cell fraction (not recorded which). All receptors derive from a male donor with ankylosing spondylitis.

The chain combines TRBV13 with TRBJ2-1; perhaps TRBD2 as D (6 bases). The V end lost 5 bases, the J end lost 3 bases, and 14 bases lay between the germline ends. This CDR3 is built from 15 residues. Germline CDR1 is PRHDT and CDR2 is FYEKMQ (reference sequence). CDR3 sequence: CASSHRDSSYNEQFF. CDR3 bases: TGTGCCAGCAGCCACCGGGACTCGAGCTACAATGAGCAGTTCTTC. Based on the CDR3 plus reference TRBV13 and TRBJ2-1, the full variable domain is AAGVIQSPRHLIKEKRETATLKCYPIPRHDTVYWYQQGPGQDPQFLISFYEKMQSDKGSIPDRFSAQQFSDYHSELNMSSLELGDSALYFCASSHRDSSYNEQFFGPGTRLTVL.

The chain is built from TRBV20-1 and TRBJ2-5, with D perhaps TRBD2 (5 bases). V shed 4 bases and J shed 3 bases, with 15 bases lying between them. In germline, CDR1 is DFQATT, CDR2 SNEGSKA (reference sequence). The CDR3 extends over 14 amino acids. CDR3 protein: CSATPAAVEETQYF. The CDR3 DNA reads as TGCAGTGCTACCCCAGCGGCGGTGGAAGAGACCCAGTACTTC.

This clonotype was counted once. The V gene is TRBV7-9, the J gene TRBJ2-5; 8 nucleotides match TRBD1. Trimming cost V 5 bases and J 1 base; bases outside gene matches: 9. The CDR3 consists of 16 residues. From germline, CDR1 is SEHNR and CDR2 FQNEAQ (reference sequence). CDR3 DNA: TGTGCCAGCAGCCCAGACAGGGGAAATGGCCAAGAGACCCAGTACTTC. It encodes CASSPDRGNGQETQYF.

V gene TRBV29-1 combines with J gene TRBJ2-3; a possible D gene is TRBD1 (6 bases). Per the germline V gene, CDR1 is SQVTM and CDR2 is ANQGSEA. There are 13 residues in the CDR3. Trimming removed 4 bases from V and 3 bases from J, with 11 bases in between. The CDR3 region has the DNA TGCAGCGTTGTACAGGGCCGTACAGATACGCAGTATTTT. Its protein is CSVVQGRTDTQYF.

This clonotype has only a few counts. V and J are TRBV7-2 and TRBJ1-1, with D tentatively TRBD1 (5 bases). Germline lookup yields CDR1 SGHTA and CDR2 FQGNSA. The CDR3 has 14 amino acids. The V and J ends lost 5 bases and 1 base respectively, with 11 bases between them. The CDR3 is CASSTGPQNTEAFF. The CDR3 DNA sequence: TGTGCCAGCAGCACGGGACCCCAGAACACTGAAGCTTTCTTT.

In this sample, this clonotype turned up many times. The genes are TRBV10-3 and TRBJ2-7, with TRBD1 matching 9 bases. The J segment lost 4 bases and the V segment lost 7 bases, leaving 5 bases of the junction unmatched. This CDR3 region has 13 residues. Per germline, CDR1 ENHRY and CDR2 SYGVKD. The CDR3 DNA reads as TGTGCCATCACCTGGGACAGGGTTTACGAGCAGTACTTC. Encoded protein: CAITWDRVYEQYF.

The table lists this clonotype with a few counts. The V and J genes are TRBV27 and TRBJ2-5; 9 bases are a match to TRBD2. Germline V lookup: CDR1 MNHEY, CDR2 SMNVEV (reference sequence). Unmatched junction bases numbered 4, after V lost 2 bases and J lost 0 bases. CDR3 length: 16 residues. The CDR3 nucleotides read TGTGCCAGCAGTTTAACTCTAGCGGGATACCAAGAGACCCAGTACTTC. Amino acids: CASSLTLAGYQETQYF.

This clonotype has just a few counts. The V and J genes are TRBV20-1 and TRBJ2-3, with D perhaps TRBD2 (6 bases). Trimming took off 6 bases at V and 1 base at J, with 14 bases between the two ends. The length of the CDR3 is 14 residues. CDR1 is DFQATT and CDR2 is SNEGSKA in the germline V gene (reference sequence). CDR3 nucleotides: TGCAGTGCCCGAGGAGCTAGCGGCACAGATACGCAGTATTTT. Translated: CSARGASGTDTQYF.

The chain uses TRBV20-1 and TRBJ2-3; either TRBD1 or TRBD2 may fit D (7 bases each). This CDR3 comprises 14 residues. Germline CDR1 is DFQATT and CDR2 is SNEGSKA (reference sequence). Trimming removed 6 bases from V and 2 bases from J, with 15 bases in between. CDR3 loop: CSAPGGGFTDTQYF. The CDR3 DNA follows: TGCAGTGCCCCAGGGGGGGGCTTCACAGATACGCAGTATTTT.

A remark on this clonotype: One junction end disagrees with the germline gene, perhaps due to a read error. The rearrangement links TRBV27 to TRBJ1-1; D uncertain. This CDR3 spans 13 amino acids. CDR1 and CDR2 (germline): MNHEY, SMNVEV (reference sequence). The CDR3 region has the DNA TGTGCCAGCGGAGACTCCTCCGAAAACGAAGGTTTCTTT. This gives the protein CASGDSSENEGFF.

This clonotype was picked up one time. The chain has TRBV15 and TRBJ1-5; no firm D call. The V and J ends lost 7 bases and 9 bases respectively, with 16 bases between them. CDR3 length equals 13 residues. Germline loops: CDR1 LNHNV, CDR2 YYDKDF (reference sequence). The CDR3 DNA reads as TGTGCCACCACCACGTCTCAACGTGGGCCCCAGCATTTT. Translated, it gives CATTTSQRGPQHF.

A word on this clonotype: This may stem from a read error, because a much larger clone lies one nucleotide away. Here the CDR3 reads CASSLTRDNQPQHF. In nucleotides, the CDR3 is TGTGCCAGCAGCCTGACACGGGACAATCAGCCCCAGCATTTT. V gene TRBV7-9 combines with J gene TRBJ1-5; the D is unclear. V was trimmed by 5 bases and J by 3 bases, leaving 11 bases between them. Germline CDR1 reads SEHNR; CDR2 reads FQNEAQ (reference sequence). The CDR3 is 14 amino acids.

The chain joins TRBV19 to TRBJ1-4, with D unclear. The V gene lost 0 bases and the J gene lost 0 bases, with 8 bases spanning the gap. Germline-derived CDR1 and CDR2 are LNHDA and SQIVND (reference sequence). The CDR3 is 16 amino acids. The CDR3 DNA is TGTGCCAGTAGTATAGACGGATCTGCAACTAATGAAAAACTGTTTTTT. Its translation is CASSIDGSATNEKLFF.

The table lists this clonotype with a few counts. The chain joins TRBV10-3 to TRBJ2-7; 9 bases align to TRBD1. The germline CDR1 and CDR2 sequences are ENHRY and SYGVKD. This CDR3 is built from 14 residues. V lost 5 bases and J lost 1; bases outside the gene matches: 3. In DNA, the CDR3 is TGTGCCATCAGTCCGGGACAGGGATCCTACGAGCAGTACGTC. Amino acids: CAISPGQGSYEQYV.

The table lists this clonotype with a few counts. The chain is built from TRBV6-2 or TRBV6-3 and TRBJ2-1; tentatively, D is TRBD1 or TRBD2 (5 bases each). The CDR3 has 13 residues. Trimming took 6 bases from V and 4 from J, leaving 10 bases between them. Germline V gives CDR1 MNHEY, CDR2 SVGEGT. CDR3 loop: CASSRDQYNEQFF. The CDR3 DNA reads TGTGCCAGCAGCAGGGACCAGTACAATGAGCAGTTCTTC.

The chain combines TRBV12-3 or TRBV12-4 with TRBJ2-3; no definite D call. CDR3 size: 14 residues. V was pared by 5 bases and J by 0 bases, with 9 bases between. CDR3 nucleotide sequence: TGTGCCAGCAGTATGGATACTAGCACAGATACGCAGTATTTT. Encoded protein: CASSMDTSTDTQYF.

There are a few counts of this clonotype. J is TRBJ2-7 and V is TRBV29-1, with D possibly matching TRBD1 (6 bases). V lost 7 bases and J 9 bases, leaving 22 bases between the germline ends. Germline CDR1 SQVTM, CDR2 ANQGSEA. The CDR3 length is 13 residues. CDR3 in amino acids: CSGMTGIDDAQYF. CDR3 DNA: TGCAGCGGGATGACAGGAATAGACGACGCGCAGTACTTC.

Only one count was recorded for this clonotype. The rearrangement links TRBV27 to TRBJ2-7, with D possibly matching TRBD1 (5 bases). Germline values: CDR1 MNHEY, CDR2 SMNVEV (reference sequence). The CDR3 loop spans 17 amino acids. Trimming removed 2 bases from V and 0 bases from J, with 17 bases in between. CDR3 in DNA: TGTGCCAGCAGTTTAAAGGGGCAGCGATACCCCTCCTACGAGCAGTACTTC. Translating it yields CASSLKGQRYPSYEQYF.

V gene TRBV12-3 or TRBV12-4 combines with J gene TRBJ1-2, with D possibly TRBD1 on 5 matching bases. The CDR3 has 13 amino acids. V gave up 6 bases and J gave up 3 bases, with 11 bases separating them. CDR3 bases: TGTGCCAGCAGCTCGAGGGGTTACTATGGCTACACCTTC. It yields the protein CASSSRGYYGYTF.